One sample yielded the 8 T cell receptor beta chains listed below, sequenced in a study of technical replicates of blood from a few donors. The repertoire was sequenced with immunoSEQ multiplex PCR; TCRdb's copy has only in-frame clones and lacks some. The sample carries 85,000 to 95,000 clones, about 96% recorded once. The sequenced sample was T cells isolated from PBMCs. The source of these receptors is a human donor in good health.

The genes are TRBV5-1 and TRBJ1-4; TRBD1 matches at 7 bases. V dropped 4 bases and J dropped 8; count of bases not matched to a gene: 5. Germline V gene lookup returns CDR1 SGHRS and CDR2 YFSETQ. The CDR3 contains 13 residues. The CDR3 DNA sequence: TGCGCCAGCAGCAGACAGGGAAACGAAAAACTGTTTTTT. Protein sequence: CASSRQGNEKLFF.

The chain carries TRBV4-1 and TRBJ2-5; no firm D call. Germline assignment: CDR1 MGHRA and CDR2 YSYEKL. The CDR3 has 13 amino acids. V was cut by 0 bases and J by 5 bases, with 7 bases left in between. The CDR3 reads CASSQDPGETQYF. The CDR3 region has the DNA TGCGCCAGCAGCCAAGACCCCGGGGAGACCCAGTACTTC.

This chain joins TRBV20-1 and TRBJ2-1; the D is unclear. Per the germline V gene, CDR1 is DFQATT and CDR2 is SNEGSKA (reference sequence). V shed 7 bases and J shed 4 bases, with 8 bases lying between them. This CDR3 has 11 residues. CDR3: CSGAVYNEQFF. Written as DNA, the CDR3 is TGCAGTGGCGCGGTTTACAATGAGCAGTTCTTC.

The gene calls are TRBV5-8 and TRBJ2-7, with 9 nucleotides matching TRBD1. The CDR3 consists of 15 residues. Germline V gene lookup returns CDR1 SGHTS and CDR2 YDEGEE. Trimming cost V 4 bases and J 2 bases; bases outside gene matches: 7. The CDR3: CASSKGRDRAYEQYF. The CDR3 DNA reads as TGTGCCAGCAGCAAGGGTAGGGACAGGGCCTACGAGCAGTACTTC.

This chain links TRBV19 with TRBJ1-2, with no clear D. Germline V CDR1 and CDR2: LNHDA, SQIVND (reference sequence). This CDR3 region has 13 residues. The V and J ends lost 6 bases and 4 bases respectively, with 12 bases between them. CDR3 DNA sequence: TGTGCCAGTAGCTTTGGACTCATCTATGGCTACACCTTC. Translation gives CASSFGLIYGYTF. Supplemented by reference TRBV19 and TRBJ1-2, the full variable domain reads DGGITQSPKYLFRKEGQNVTLSCEQNLNHDAMYWYRQDPGQGLRLIYYSQIVNDFQKGDIAEGYSVSREKKESFPLTVTSAQKNPTAFYLCASSFGLIYGYTFGSGTRLTVV.

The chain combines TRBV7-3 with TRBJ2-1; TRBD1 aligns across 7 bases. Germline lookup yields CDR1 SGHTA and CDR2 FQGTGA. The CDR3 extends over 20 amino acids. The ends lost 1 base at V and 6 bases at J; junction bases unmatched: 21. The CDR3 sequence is CASSLRGLSVTGRGVNEQFF. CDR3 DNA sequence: TGTGCCAGCAGCTTAAGGGGCCTAAGTGTGACAGGGCGAGGAGTCAATGAGCAGTTCTTC.

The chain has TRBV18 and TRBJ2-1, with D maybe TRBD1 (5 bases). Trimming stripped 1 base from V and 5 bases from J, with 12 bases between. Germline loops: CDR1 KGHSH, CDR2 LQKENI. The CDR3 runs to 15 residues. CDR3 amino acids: CASSPRQGPDNEQFF. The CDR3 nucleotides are TGTGCCAGCTCACCACGGCAGGGTCCTGACAATGAGCAGTTCTTC.

The CDR3 DNA is TGTGCCAGCTCACCAAGGGGACTAGCAACCTACAATGAGCAGTTCTTC. This translates into CASSPRGLATYNEQFF. The V gene is TRBV18, the J gene TRBJ2-1; 9 nucleotides match TRBD2. This CDR3 region has 16 residues. Unmatched junction bases numbered 4, after V lost 2 bases and J lost 2 bases. The germline V gene has CDR1 KGHSH and CDR2 LQKENI.